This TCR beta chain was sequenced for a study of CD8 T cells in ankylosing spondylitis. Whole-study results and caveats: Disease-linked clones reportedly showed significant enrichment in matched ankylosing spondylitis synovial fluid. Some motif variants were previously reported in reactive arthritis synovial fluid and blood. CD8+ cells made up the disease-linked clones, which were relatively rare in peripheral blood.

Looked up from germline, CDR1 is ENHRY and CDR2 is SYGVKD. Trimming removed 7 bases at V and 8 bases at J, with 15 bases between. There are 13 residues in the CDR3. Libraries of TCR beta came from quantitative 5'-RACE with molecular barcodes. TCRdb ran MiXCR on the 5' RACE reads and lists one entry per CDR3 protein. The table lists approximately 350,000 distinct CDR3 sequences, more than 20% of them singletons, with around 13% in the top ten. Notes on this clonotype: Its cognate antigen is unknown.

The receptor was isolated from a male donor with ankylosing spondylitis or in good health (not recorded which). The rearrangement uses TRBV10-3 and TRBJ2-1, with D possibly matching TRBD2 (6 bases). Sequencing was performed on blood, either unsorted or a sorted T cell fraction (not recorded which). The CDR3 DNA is TGTGCCATCAAACCCGGAGGGTCCGATGAGCAGTTCTTC. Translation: CAIKPGGSDEQFF.